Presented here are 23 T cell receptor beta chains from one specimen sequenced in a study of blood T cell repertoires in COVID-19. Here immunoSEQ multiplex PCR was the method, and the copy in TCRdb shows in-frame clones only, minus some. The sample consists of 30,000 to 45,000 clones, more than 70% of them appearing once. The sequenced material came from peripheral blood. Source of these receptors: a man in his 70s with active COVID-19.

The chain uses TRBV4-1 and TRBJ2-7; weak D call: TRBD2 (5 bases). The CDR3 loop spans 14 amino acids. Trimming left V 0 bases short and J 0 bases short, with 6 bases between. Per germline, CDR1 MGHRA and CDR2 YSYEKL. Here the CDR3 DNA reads TGCGCCAGCAGCCAAGATCGGGACTCCTACGAGCAGTACTTC. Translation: CASSQDRDSYEQYF.

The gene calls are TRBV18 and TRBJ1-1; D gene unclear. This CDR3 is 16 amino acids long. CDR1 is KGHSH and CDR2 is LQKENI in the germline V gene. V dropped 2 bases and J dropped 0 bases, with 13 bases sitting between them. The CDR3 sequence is CASSPLAGSMNTEAFF. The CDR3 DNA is TGTGCCAGCTCACCATTGGCAGGTTCTATGAACACTGAAGCTTTCTTT.

CDR3 region: CASSTLAGSDTEAFF. CDR3 nucleotides: TGTGCCAGTAGTACGTTAGCCGGGTCGGACACTGAAGCTTTCTTT. This chain links TRBV19 with TRBJ1-1; no definite D call. CDR1 is LNHDA and CDR2 is SQIVND in the germline V gene (reference sequence). This CDR3 region has 15 residues. Between the trimmed V and J ends, which lost 4 bases and 3 bases, there was a span of 15 bases.

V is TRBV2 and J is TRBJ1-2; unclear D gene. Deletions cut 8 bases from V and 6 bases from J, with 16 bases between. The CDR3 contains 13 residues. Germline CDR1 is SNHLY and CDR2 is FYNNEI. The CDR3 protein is CASLLLGRHGYTF. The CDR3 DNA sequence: TGTGCCAGCCTCCTCCTGGGGAGGCATGGCTACACCTTC.

The DNA for the CDR3 is TGTGCCAGCAGTCGAGTGACTAGCGGGTCCTCCTCCTACAATGAGCAGTTCTTC. Its protein product is CASSRVTSGSSSYNEQFF. The chain carries TRBV28 and TRBJ2-1; 10 bases align to TRBD2. With 5 bases clipped from V and 0 bases from J, the junction kept 10 bases outside the gene matches. This CDR3 has 18 amino acids. Germline CDR1 is MDHEN and CDR2 is SYDVKM. Variable domain in full (rest from reference TRBV28 and TRBJ2-1): DVKVTQSSRYLVKRTGEKVFLECVQDMDHENMFWYRQDPGLGLRLIYFSYDVKMKEKGDIPEGYSVSREKKERFSLILESASTNQTSMYLCASSRVTSGSSSYNEQFFGPGTRLTVL.

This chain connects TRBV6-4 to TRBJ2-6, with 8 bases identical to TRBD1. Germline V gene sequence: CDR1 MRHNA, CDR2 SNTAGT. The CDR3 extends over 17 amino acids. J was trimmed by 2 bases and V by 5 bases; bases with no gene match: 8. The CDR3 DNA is TGTGCCAGCAGTCACGGACAGGGTTCAACTGGGGCCAACGTCCTGACTTTC. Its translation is CASSHGQGSTGANVLTF.

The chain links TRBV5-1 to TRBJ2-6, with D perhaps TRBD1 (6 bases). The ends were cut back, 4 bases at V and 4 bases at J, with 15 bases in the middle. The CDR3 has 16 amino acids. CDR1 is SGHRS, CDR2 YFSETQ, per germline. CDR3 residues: CASSHWTVNGANVLTF. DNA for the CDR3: TGCGCCAGCAGCCACTGGACAGTAAACGGGGCCAACGTCCTGACTTTC.

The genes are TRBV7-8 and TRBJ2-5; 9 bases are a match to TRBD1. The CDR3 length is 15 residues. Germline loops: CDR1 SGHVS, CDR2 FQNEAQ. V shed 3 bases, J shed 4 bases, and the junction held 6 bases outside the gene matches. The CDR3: CASSFDRGQGETQYF. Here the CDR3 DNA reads TGTGCCAGCAGCTTCGACAGGGGACAGGGAGAGACCCAGTACTTC.

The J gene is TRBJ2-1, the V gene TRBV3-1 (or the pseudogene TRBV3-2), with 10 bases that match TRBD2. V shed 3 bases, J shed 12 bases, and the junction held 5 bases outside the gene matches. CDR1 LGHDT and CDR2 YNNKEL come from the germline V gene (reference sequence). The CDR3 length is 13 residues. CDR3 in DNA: TGTGCCAGCAGCCAGATGACTAGCGGGCGGCAGTTCTTC. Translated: CASSQMTSGRQFF.

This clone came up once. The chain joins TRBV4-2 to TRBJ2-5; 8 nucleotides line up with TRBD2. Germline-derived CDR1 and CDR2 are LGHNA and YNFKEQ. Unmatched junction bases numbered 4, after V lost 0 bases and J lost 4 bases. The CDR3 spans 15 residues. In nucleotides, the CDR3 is TGTGCCAGCAGCCAAGAAGAGCTAGCGGGAGAGACCCAGTACTTC. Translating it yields CASSQEELAGETQYF.

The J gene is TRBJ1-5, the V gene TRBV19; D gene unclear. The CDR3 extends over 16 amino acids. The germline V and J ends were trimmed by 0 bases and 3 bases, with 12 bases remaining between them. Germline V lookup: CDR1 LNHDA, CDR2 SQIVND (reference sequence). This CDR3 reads CASSIDQLAANQPQHF. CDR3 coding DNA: TGTGCCAGTAGTATAGATCAATTGGCTGCCAATCAGCCCCAGCATTTT.

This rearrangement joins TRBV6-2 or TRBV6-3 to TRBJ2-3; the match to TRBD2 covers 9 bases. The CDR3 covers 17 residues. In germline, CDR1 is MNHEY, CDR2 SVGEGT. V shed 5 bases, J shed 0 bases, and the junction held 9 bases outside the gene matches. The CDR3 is CASSAGGPFVSTDTQYF. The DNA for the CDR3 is TGTGCCAGCAGTGCGGGAGGGCCGTTCGTTAGCACAGATACGCAGTATTTT.

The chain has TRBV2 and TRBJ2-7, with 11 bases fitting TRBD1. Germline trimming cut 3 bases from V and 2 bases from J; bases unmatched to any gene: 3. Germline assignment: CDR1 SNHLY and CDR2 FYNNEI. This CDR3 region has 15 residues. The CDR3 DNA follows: TGTGCCAGCAGTGACCGGACAGGGGGCCCCTACGAGCAGTACTTC. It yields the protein CASSDRTGGPYEQYF.

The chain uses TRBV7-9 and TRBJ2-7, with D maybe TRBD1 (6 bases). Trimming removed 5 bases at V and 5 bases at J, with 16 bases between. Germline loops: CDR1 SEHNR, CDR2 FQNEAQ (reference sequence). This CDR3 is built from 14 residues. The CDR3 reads CASSPRTEYHEQYF. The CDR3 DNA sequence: TGTGCCAGCAGCCCACGGACAGAATACCACGAGCAGTACTTC. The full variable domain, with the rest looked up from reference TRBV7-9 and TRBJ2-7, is DTGVSQNPRHKITKRGQNVTFRCDPISEHNRLYWYRQTLGQGPEFLTYFQNEAQLEKSRLLSDRFSAERPKGSFSTLEIQRTEQGDSAMYLCASSPRTEYHEQYFGPGTRLTVT.

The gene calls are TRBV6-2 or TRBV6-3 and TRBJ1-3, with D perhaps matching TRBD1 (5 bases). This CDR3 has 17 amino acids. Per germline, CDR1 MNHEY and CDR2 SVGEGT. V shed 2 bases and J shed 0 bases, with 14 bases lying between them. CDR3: CASSYRGTASSGNTIYF. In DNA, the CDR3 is TGTGCCAGCAGTTACCGGGGGACGGCCAGCTCTGGAAACACCATATATTTT.

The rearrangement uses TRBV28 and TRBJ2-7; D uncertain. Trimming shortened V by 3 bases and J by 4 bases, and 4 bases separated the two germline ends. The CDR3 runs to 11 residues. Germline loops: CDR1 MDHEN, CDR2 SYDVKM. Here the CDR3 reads CASSFNYEQYF. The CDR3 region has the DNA TGTGCCAGCAGTTTCAATTACGAGCAGTACTTC. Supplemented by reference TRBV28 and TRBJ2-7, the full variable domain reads DVKVTQSSRYLVKRTGEKVFLECVQDMDHENMFWYRQDPGLGLRLIYFSYDVKMKEKGDIPEGYSVSREKKERFSLILESASTNQTSMYLCASSFNYEQYFGPGTRLTVT.

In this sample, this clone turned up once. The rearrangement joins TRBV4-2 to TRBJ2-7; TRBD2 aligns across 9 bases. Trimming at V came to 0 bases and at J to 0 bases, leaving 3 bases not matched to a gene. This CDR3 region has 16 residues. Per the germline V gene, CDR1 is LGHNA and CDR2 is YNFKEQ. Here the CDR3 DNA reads TGTGCCAGCAGCCAAGACGGTAGCGGGGGCTCCTACGAGCAGTACTTC. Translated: CASSQDGSGGSYEQYF.

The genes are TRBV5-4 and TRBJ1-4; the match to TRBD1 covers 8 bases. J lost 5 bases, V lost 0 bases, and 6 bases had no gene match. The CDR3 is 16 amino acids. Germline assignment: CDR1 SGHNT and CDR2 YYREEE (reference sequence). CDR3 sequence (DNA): TGTGCCAGCAGCTTGGCCGGGACAGGACGGAATGAAAAACTGTTTTTT. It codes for CASSLAGTGRNEKLFF.

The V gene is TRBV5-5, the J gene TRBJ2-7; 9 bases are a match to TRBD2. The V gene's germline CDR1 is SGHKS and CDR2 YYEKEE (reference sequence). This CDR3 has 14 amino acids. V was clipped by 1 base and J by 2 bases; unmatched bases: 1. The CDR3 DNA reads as TGTGCCAGCAGCTTGATAGCGGGAGCCTACGAGCAGTACTTC. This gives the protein CASSLIAGAYEQYF.

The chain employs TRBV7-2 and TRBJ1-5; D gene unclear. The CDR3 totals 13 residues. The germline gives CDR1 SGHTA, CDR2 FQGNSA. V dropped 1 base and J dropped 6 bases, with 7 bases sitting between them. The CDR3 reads CASSLERGQPQHF. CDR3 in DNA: TGTGCCAGCAGCTTAGAACGGGGTCAGCCCCAGCATTTT.

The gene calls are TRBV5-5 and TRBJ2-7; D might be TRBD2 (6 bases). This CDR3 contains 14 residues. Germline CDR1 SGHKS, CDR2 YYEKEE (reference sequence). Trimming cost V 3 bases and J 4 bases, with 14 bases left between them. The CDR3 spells CASSWASGSYEQYF. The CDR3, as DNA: TGTGCCAGCAGCTGGGCGTCCGGGAGTTACGAGCAGTACTTC.

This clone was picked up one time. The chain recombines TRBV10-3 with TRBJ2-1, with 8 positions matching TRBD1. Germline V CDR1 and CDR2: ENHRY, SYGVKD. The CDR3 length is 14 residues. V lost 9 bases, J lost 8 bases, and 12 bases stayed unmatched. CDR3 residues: CAIQDRGGFDEQFF. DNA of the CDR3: TGTGCCATACAAGACAGGGGTGGATTCGATGAGCAGTTCTTC.

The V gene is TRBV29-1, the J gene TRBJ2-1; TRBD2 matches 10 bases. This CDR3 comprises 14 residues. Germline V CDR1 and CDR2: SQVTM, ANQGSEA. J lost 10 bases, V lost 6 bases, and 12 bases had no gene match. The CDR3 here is CSVRPSGGLGEQFF. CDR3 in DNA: TGCAGCGTGCGGCCTAGCGGGGGCCTCGGGGAGCAGTTCTTC.